These T cell receptor beta chains were read from a single sample in a study of cytomegalovirus exposure and HLA in healthy donors. Profiled with immunoSEQ multiplex PCR; TCRdb holds only in-frame clones, not every one. Of over 85,000 clones listed, around 77% are singletons. The sample was PBMCs. The receptor set was obtained from a female donor in good health and CMV-seronegative. CDR3s include the opening cysteine and the closing phenylalanine or tryptophan. The order of the fields is D gene, V gene, J gene, clone size, CDR3 protein, CDR3 DNA. A D gene is named only where the DNA matches it firmly. Some rows mark clone size as missing; the rest say once, few, many or name a class of expanded clone.

d_gene: -
v_gene: TRBV5-4
j_gene: TRBJ1-2
abundance: -
CDR3aa: CASSGGSAANYGYTF
CDR3nt: TGTGCCAGCAGCGGGGGGTCGGCAGCTAACTATGGCTACACCTTC

d_gene: TRBD1
v_gene: TRBV28
j_gene: TRBJ2-2
abundance: -
CDR3aa: CASSLWRGTGGRTGELFF
CDR3nt: TGTGCCAGCAGTTTATGGAGGGGGACAGGGGGCAGAACCGGGGAGCTGTTTTTT

d_gene: TRBD1
v_gene: TRBV7-9
j_gene: TRBJ2-5
abundance: -
CDR3aa: CASSLSLTDREYF
CDR3nt: TGTGCCAGCAGCTTATCCCTCACGGACAGGGAGTACTTC

d_gene: TRBD2
v_gene: TRBV28
j_gene: TRBJ2-2
abundance: -
CDR3aa: CASGREGPDTGELFF
CDR3nt: TGTGCCAGCGGGCGGGAGGGCCCGGACACCGGGGAGCTGTTTTTT

d_gene: TRBD1
v_gene: TRBV10-3
j_gene: TRBJ2-7
abundance: -
CDR3aa: CAISAREGQGVVGSYEQYF
CDR3nt: TGTGCCATCAGTGCCAGAGAGGGACAGGGTGTAGTGGGCTCCTACGAGCAGTACTTC

d_gene: TRBD2
v_gene: TRBV9
j_gene: TRBJ2-1
abundance: -
CDR3aa: CASSRTSGDYNEQFF
CDR3nt: TGTGCCAGCAGCCGAACTAGCGGGGACTACAATGAGCAGTTCTTC

d_gene: TRBD1
v_gene: TRBV11-2
j_gene: TRBJ1-2
abundance: -
CDR3aa: CASSPAGTGKGYTF
CDR3nt: TGTGCCAGCAGCCCAGCGGGGACAGGGAAGGGCTACACCTTC

d_gene: -
v_gene: TRBV29-1
j_gene: TRBJ2-7
abundance: -
CDR3aa: CSPSSYEQYF
CDR3nt: TGCAGCCCCAGCTCCTACGAGCAGTACTTC

d_gene: -
v_gene: TRBV10-3
j_gene: TRBJ1-5
abundance: -
CDR3aa: CAISESAGAGQPQHF
CDR3nt: TGTGCCATCAGTGAGTCGGCAGGGGCGGGTCAGCCCCAGCATTTT

d_gene: -
v_gene: TRBV6-5
j_gene: TRBJ2-3
abundance: -
CDR3aa: CASSGPSTDTQYF
CDR3nt: TGTGCCAGCAGTGGCCCATCAACAGATACGCAGTATTTT

d_gene: TRBD2
v_gene: TRBV11-2
j_gene: TRBJ2-1
abundance: -
CDR3aa: CASSLTSGGYYNEQFF
CDR3nt: TGTGCCAGCAGCCTGACTAGCGGGGGGTATTACAATGAGCAGTTCTTC

d_gene: -
v_gene: TRBV9
j_gene: TRBJ2-3
abundance: -
CDR3aa: CASSVYATAGGTDTQYF
CDR3nt: TGTGCCAGCAGCGTATACGCTACGGCGGGTGGCACAGATACGCAGTATTTT

d_gene: -
v_gene: TRBV2
j_gene: TRBJ1-4
abundance: -
CDR3aa: CASSDTRVNEKLFF
CDR3nt: TGTGCCAGCAGTGACACCAGGGTTAATGAAAAACTGTTTTTT

d_gene: -
v_gene: TRBV6-1
j_gene: TRBJ1-4
abundance: -
CDR3aa: CASTGGNNEKLFF
CDR3nt: TGTGCCAGCACTGGGGGGAATAATGAAAAACTGTTTTTT

d_gene: -
v_gene: TRBV5-1
j_gene: TRBJ2-1
abundance: -
CDR3aa: CASSLLRSYNEQFF
CDR3nt: TGCGCCAGCAGCTTGCTCCGCTCCTACAATGAGCAGTTCTTC

d_gene: -
v_gene: TRBV7-8
j_gene: TRBJ2-2
abundance: -
CDR3aa: CASSRGVSNTGELFF
CDR3nt: TGTGCCAGCAGCCGGGGAGTGTCTAACACCGGGGAGCTGTTTTTT

d_gene: TRBD2
v_gene: TRBV6-6
j_gene: TRBJ2-1
abundance: once
CDR3aa: CASLPSGGIGEQFF
CDR3nt: TGTGCCAGCCTTCCTAGCGGGGGAATTGGTGAGCAGTTCTTC

d_gene: -
v_gene: TRBV2
j_gene: TRBJ2-5
abundance: -
CDR3aa: CASSVSPSVGETQYF
CDR3nt: TGTGCCAGCAGTGTTTCCCCTAGCGTAGGAGAGACCCAGTACTTC

d_gene: TRBD1
v_gene: TRBV7-6
j_gene: TRBJ2-3
abundance: few
CDR3aa: CASSPRTGSTDTQYF
CDR3nt: TGTGCCAGCAGCCCCCGGACAGGAAGCACAGATACGCAGTATTTT

d_gene: -
v_gene: TRBV27
j_gene: TRBJ1-5
abundance: few
CDR3aa: CASSLRGAGQPQHF
CDR3nt: TGTGCCAGCAGTTTACGGGGGGCCGGTCAGCCCCAGCATTTT

d_gene: -
v_gene: TRBV25-1
j_gene: TRBJ1-2
abundance: -
CDR3aa: CASSEAHRANYGYTF
CDR3nt: TGTGCCAGCAGTGAAGCCCACAGGGCCAACTATGGCTACACCTTC

d_gene: -
v_gene: TRBV6-1
j_gene: TRBJ1-4
abundance: -
CDR3aa: CATKHGATNEKLFF
CDR3nt: TGTGCCACCAAACACGGAGCAACTAATGAAAAACTGTTTTTT

d_gene: TRBD2
v_gene: TRBV6-4
j_gene: TRBJ2-1
abundance: few
CDR3aa: CASSEAGGNNEQFF
CDR3nt: TGTGCCAGCAGTGAAGCGGGAGGGAACAATGAGCAGTTCTTC

d_gene: TRBD2
v_gene: TRBV2
j_gene: TRBJ2-5
abundance: -
CDR3aa: CASSGRWGGGETQYF
CDR3nt: TGTGCCAGCAGTGGACGATGGGGGGGTGGAGAGACCCAGTACTTC